This entry features one T cell receptor (beta chain) sequence. Its antigen is unidentified. Primed by a sample-barcoded 5' primer and a J-beta primer mix, a second PCR proceeded for 7 to 11 cycles. Researchers report that each sample yielded at least 2.5 million CDR3-containing paired-end reads. TCRdb reprocessed the 5' RACE reads via MiXCR and lists one record per CDR3 protein. The sample yields roughly 790,000 distinct CDR3 sequences, roughly 41% seen once. V shed 0 bases and J 1 base; nucleotides not matched to a gene: 7. Germline-derived CDR1 and CDR2 are DFQATT and SNEGSKA (reference sequence). This CDR3 has 17 amino acids. This entry comes from a study of blood T cells in healthy people across ages. Study observations and caveats: Compared with aged donors, long-lived donors showed fewer expanded clones, suggesting selection. Not knowing donor CMV status may have confounded expanded clonotype changes. Across the age range, TCR beta diversity per million T cells fell in a roughly linear way.

What was sequenced was blood. The sequence came from a woman aged 55-75 years in good health. V gene TRBV20-1 combines with J gene TRBJ2-3; 10 bases align to TRBD2. CDR3 in DNA: TGCAGTGCTAGAGATAGCAGCGGGAGGGGAGGCACAGATACGCAGTATTTT. Protein sequence: CSARDSSGRGGTDTQYF.